This record covers a single T cell receptor beta chain. Using immunoSEQ multiplex PCR, the repertoire was profiled, and TCRdb retains in-frame clones only, with some absent. The data show tens of thousands of clones, about 84% seen once. This specimen comes from a study of T cells in tuberculosis. About the research overall: Sequenced TCRs come from CD1B-GMM tetramer-binding T cells. Within 7 days of starting treatment, or before, PBMC were stored.

Documented time point: new active TB diagnosis, blood taken before or within 7 days of starting treatment. Looked up from germline, CDR1 is MRHNA and CDR2 is SNTAGT. The CDR3 contains 15 residues. V shed 8 bases, J shed 4 bases, and the junction held 5 bases outside the gene matches. The TCR comes from an adult with tuberculosis. The specimen comprised PBMCs, sampled at tuberculosis diagnosis. This sequence joins TRBV6-4 and TRBJ2-3; 14 nucleotides agree with TRBD2. CDR3 nucleotides: TGTGCCAGCGGGACTAGCGGGGGCAGTGCAGATACGCAGTATTTT. Its translation: CASGTSGGSADTQYF.